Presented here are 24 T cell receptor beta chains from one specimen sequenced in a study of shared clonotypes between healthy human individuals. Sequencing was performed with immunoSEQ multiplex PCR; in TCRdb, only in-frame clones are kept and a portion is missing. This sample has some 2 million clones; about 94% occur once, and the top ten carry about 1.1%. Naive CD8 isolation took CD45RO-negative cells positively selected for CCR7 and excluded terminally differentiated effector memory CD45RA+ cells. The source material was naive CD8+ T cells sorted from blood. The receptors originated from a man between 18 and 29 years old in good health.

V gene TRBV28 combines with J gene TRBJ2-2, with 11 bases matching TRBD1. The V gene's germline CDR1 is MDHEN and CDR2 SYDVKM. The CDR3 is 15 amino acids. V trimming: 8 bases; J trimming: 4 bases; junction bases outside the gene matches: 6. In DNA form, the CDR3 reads TGTGCCAGCTCCCCGGACAGGGGGCGCACCGGGGAGCTGTTTTTT. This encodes CASSPDRGRTGELFF.

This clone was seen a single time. This CDR3 is CASSQDRVAGAAYNEQFF. CDR3 in DNA: TGCGCCAGCAGCCAAGATCGAGTAGCGGGAGCAGCCTACAATGAGCAGTTCTTC. This sequence joins TRBV4-3 and TRBJ2-1, with 9 positions matching TRBD2. The V gene end was trimmed by 0 bases and the J gene end by 2 bases; junction bases not matched to a gene: 8. The CDR3 runs to 18 residues. Germline V gives CDR1 LGHNA, CDR2 YSLEER.

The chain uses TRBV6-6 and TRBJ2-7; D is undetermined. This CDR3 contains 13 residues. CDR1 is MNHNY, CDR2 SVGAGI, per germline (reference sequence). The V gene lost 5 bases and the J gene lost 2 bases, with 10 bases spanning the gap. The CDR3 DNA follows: TGTGCCAGCAGTGACCCAATACCCTACGAGCAGTACTTC. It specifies CASSDPIPYEQYF.

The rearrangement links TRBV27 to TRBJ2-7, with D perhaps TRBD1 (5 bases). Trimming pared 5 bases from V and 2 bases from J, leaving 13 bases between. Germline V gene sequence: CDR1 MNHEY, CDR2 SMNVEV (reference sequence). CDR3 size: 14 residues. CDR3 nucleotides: TGTGCCAGCAGTCCCGACAGCTTCGCCTACGAGCAGTACTTC. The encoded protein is CASSPDSFAYEQYF.

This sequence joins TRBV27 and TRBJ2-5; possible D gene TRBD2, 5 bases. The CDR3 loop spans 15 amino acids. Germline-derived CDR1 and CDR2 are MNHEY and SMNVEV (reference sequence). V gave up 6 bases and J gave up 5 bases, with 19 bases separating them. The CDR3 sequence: CASRAILGDRETQYF. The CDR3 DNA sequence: TGTGCCAGCAGGGCTATACTCGGGGATCGGGAGACCCAGTACTTC.

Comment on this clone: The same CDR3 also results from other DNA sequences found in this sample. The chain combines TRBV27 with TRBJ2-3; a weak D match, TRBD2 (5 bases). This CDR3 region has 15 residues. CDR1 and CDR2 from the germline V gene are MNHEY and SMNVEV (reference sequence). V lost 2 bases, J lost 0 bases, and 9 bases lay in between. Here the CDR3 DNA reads TGTGCCAGCAGTTTAGAGGGATCCAGCACAGATACGCAGTATTTT. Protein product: CASSLEGSSTDTQYF.

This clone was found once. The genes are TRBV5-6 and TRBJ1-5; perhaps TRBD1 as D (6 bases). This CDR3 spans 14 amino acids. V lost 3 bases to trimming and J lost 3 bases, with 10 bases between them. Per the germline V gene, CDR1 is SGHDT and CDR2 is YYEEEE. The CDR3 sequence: CASSWRGANQPQHF. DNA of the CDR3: TGTGCCAGCAGCTGGCGGGGGGCCAATCAGCCCCAGCATTTT.

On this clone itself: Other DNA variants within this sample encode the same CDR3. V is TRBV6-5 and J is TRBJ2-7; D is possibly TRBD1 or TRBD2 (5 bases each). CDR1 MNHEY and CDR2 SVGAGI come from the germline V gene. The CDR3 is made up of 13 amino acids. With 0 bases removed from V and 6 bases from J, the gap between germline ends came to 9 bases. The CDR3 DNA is TGTGCCAGCAGTTACTCGCGAGGGACCGAGCAGTACTTC. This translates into CASSYSRGTEQYF.

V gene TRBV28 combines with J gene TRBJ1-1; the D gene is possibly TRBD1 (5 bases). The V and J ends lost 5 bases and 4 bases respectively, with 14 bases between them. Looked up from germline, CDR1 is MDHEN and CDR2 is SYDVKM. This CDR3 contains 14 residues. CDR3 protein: CASSSISGSTEAFF. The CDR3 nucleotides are TGTGCCAGCAGTAGCATATCAGGGAGCACTGAAGCTTTCTTT.

The CDR3 nucleotides are TGTGCCAGCAGAAGGACAGGGAGAAGCAATCAGCCCCAGCATTTT. Its protein is CASRRTGRSNQPQHF. The chain links TRBV6-5 to TRBJ1-5; 8 bases map to TRBD1. This CDR3 comprises 15 residues. Looked up from germline, CDR1 is MNHEY and CDR2 is SVGAGI. V was clipped by 6 bases and J by 1 base; unmatched bases: 5.

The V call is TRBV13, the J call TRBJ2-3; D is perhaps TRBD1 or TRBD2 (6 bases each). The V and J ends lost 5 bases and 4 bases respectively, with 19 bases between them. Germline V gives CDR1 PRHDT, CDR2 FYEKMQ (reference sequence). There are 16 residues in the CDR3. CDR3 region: CASSPNPGAGPDTQYF. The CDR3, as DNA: TGTGCCAGCAGCCCAAACCCGGGGGCAGGTCCAGATACGCAGTATTTT.

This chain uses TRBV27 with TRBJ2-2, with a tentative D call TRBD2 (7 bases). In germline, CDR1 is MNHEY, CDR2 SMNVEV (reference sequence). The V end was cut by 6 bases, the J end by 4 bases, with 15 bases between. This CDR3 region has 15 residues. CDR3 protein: CASRSGGAGTGELFF. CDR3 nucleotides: TGTGCCAGCAGATCGGGGGGCGCGGGCACCGGGGAGCTGTTTTTT.

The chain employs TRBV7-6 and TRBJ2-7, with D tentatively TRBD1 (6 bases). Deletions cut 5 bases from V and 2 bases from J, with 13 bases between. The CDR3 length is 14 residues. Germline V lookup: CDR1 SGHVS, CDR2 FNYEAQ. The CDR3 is CASSTLQGTYEQYF. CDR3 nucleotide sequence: TGTGCCAGCAGCACATTACAGGGCACCTACGAGCAGTACTTC.

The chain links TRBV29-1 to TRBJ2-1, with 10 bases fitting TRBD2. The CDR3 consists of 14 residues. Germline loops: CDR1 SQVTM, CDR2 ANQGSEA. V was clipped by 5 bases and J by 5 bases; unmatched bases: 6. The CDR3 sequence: CSVLASGSHNEQFF. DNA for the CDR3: TGCAGCGTTCTCGCTAGCGGGAGCCACAATGAGCAGTTCTTC.

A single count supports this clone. The CDR3 reads CASSQESTLDRYYGYTF. CDR3 DNA sequence: TGCGCCAGCAGCCAAGAATCGACCCTGGACAGATACTATGGCTACACCTTC. V usage is TRBV4-1 and J usage is TRBJ1-2, with a possible D match to TRBD1 (6 bases). V dropped 0 bases and J dropped 3 bases, with 17 bases sitting between them. Germline V lookup: CDR1 MGHRA, CDR2 YSYEKL. The CDR3 contains 17 residues.

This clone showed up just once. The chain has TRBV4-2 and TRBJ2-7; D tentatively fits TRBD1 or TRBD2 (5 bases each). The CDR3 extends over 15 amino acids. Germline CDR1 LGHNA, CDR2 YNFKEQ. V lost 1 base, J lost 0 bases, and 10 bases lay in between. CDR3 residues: CASSQVSGSSYEQYF. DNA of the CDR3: TGTGCCAGCAGCCAAGTGTCAGGGAGCTCCTACGAGCAGTACTTC.

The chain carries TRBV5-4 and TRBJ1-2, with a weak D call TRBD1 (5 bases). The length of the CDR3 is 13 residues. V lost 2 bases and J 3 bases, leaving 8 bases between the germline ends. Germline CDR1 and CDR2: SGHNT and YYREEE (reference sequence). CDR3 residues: CASSLEGHYGYTF. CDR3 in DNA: TGTGCCAGCAGCTTAGAGGGGCACTATGGCTACACCTTC.

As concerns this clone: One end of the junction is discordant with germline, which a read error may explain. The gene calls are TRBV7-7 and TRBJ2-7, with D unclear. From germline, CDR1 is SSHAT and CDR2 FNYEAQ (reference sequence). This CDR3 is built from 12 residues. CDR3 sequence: CASSRFTYEQYF. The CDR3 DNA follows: TGTGCTAGCAGCCGCTTCACCTACGAGCAGTACTTC.

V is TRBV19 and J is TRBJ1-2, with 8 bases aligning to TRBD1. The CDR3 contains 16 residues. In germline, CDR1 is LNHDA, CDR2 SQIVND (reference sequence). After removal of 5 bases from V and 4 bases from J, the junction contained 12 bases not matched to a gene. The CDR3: CASSVTGGEPLYGYTF. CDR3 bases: TGTGCCAGTAGTGTAACAGGGGGGGAACCTCTCTATGGCTACACCTTC.

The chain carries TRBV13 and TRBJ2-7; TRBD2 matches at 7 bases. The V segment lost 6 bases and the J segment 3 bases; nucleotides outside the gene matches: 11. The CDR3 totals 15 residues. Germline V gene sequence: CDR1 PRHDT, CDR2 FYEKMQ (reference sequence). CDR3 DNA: TGTGCCAGCAGTCAAGCGGGAAGCGGGGACTACGAGCAGTACTTC. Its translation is CASSQAGSGDYEQYF.

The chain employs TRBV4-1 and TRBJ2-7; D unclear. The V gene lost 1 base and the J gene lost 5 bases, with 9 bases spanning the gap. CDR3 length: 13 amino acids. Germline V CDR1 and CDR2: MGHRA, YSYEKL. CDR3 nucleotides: TGCGCCAGCAGCCAAGTCTCTTTCCACGAGCAGTACTTC. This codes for CASSQVSFHEQYF.

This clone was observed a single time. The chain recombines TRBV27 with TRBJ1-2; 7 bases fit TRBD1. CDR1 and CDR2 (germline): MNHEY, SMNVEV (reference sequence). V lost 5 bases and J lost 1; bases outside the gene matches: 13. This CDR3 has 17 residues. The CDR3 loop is CASSPITLDRVNYGYTF. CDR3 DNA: TGTGCCAGCAGTCCGATAACATTAGACAGGGTTAACTATGGCTACACCTTC.

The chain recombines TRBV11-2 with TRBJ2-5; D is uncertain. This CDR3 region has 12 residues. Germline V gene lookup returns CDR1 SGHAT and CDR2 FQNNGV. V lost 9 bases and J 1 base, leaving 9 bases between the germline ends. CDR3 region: CASRQGQETQYF. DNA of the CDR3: TGTGCCAGTCGCCAAGGCCAAGAGACCCAGTACTTC. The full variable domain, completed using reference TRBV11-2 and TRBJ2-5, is EAGVAQSPRYKIIEKRQSVAFWCNPISGHATLYWYQQILGQGPKLLIQFQNNGVVDDSQLPKDRFSAERLKGVDSTLKIQPAKLEDSAVYLCASRQGQETQYFGPGTRLLVL.

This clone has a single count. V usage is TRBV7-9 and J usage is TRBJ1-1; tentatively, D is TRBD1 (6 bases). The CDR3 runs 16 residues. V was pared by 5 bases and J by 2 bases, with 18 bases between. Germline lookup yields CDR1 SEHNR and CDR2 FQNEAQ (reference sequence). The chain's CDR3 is CASSLARAGTNTEAFF. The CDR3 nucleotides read TGTGCCAGCAGCCTTGCCAGGGCAGGGACAAACACTGAAGCTTTCTTT.